This TCR beta chain originates from a study of T-cell reconstitution after alpha-beta-depleted transplantation in children. CDR1 is MNHEY and CDR2 is SVGAGI in the germline V gene. CDR3 length equals 12 residues. The V end lost 5 bases, the J end lost 5 bases, and 9 bases lay between the germline ends. This clonotype was observed many times. The authors prepared the TCRbeta library with unique molecular identifiers. TCRdb re-analysed the PCR reads in MiXCR, keeping a single row per CDR3 protein. The table shows roughly 350,000 distinct CDR3 sequences, with over 9% occurring only once. This chain joins TRBV6-5 and TRBJ2-5, with D possibly being TRBD2 (5 bases). The sample in question was PBMCs from the stem cell graft donor, obtained from the stem cell graft. The sequence was collected from a human donor who donated a stem cell graft to a child with acute lymphoblastic leukemia. The CDR3 spells CASSRSGETQYF. The DNA for the CDR3 is TGTGCCAGCAGTCGGAGCGGTGAGACCCAGTACTTC.